Following are 22 T cell receptor beta chains from one sample sequenced in a study of early T cells in non-severe SARS-CoV-2 infection. TCRdb reprocessed the 5' RACE reads via MiXCR and lists one record per CDR3 protein. The data contain 50,000 to 75,000 distinct CDR3 sequences, roughly 9% of them singletons. The source was whole blood, collected at baseline. All receptors derive from an adult who was a healthcare worker with PCR-confirmed SARS-CoV-2 infection or an uninfected control (not recorded which).

The rearrangement joins TRBV20-1 to TRBJ2-1; 9 nucleotides agree with TRBD2. V trimming: 3 bases; J trimming: 5 bases; junction bases outside the gene matches: 8. Germline CDR1 reads DFQATT; CDR2 reads SNEGSKA (reference sequence). The length of the CDR3 is 15 residues. The CDR3 is CSASTGTSRNNEQFF. CDR3 DNA: TGCAGTGCTAGTACCGGGACTAGCAGAAACAATGAGCAGTTCTTC.

The chain recombines TRBV10-3 with TRBJ2-5; TRBD1 matches at 9 bases. Looked up from germline, CDR1 is ENHRY and CDR2 is SYGVKD. Trimming removed 4 bases from V and 3 bases from J; junction bases left unmatched: 3. The CDR3 is 14 residues long. CDR3 loop: CAISGRTGEETQYF. DNA of the CDR3: TGTGCCATCAGTGGACGGACAGGGGAAGAGACCCAGTACTTC.

This clonotype was picked up many times. The chain links TRBV9 to TRBJ1-1; D remains unclear. Trimming shortened V by 0 bases and J by 0 bases, and 9 bases separated the two germline ends. The V gene's germline CDR1 is SGDLS and CDR2 YYNGEE. The length of the CDR3 is 15 residues. The CDR3 DNA follows: TGTGCCAGCAGCGTAGCGGCATACATGAACACTGAAGCTTTCTTT. Translating gives CASSVAAYMNTEAFF.

The table lists this clonotype with many counts. The rearrangement joins TRBV12-3 or TRBV12-4 to TRBJ2-2; 10 bases align to TRBD2. Trimming cost V 5 bases and J 3 bases; bases outside gene matches: 6. This CDR3 is 16 amino acids long. CDR3 coding DNA: TGTGCCAGCAGTCTGTCCGGACTAGCGGACACCGGGGAGCTGTTTTTT. Translating it yields CASSLSGLADTGELFF.

This clonotype was seen more than once but under ten times. This rearrangement joins TRBV19 to TRBJ2-5; D may be TRBD2 (5 bases). Trimming took 6 bases from V and 2 from J, leaving 10 bases between them. Germline CDR1 is LNHDA and CDR2 is SQIVND (reference sequence). CDR3 length: 13 residues. As DNA, the CDR3 is TGTGCCAGTAGGGTAGGCGGGCAAGAGACCCAGTACTTC. Its protein product is CASRVGGQETQYF.

This clonotype was recorded only once. The chain employs TRBV6-1 and TRBJ2-7; D possibly matches TRBD1 or TRBD2 (6 bases each). Germline lookup yields CDR1 MNHNS and CDR2 SASEGT. There are 14 residues in the CDR3. V lost 6 bases, J lost 5 bases, and 17 bases lay in between. CDR3 DNA: TGTGCCAGCAGAACGGAGGGGGTAAGCAACGAGCAGTACTTC. Its translation is CASRTEGVSNEQYF.

This clonotype was counted at least ten times. The chain employs TRBV7-9 and TRBJ1-4; D unclear. V was trimmed by 6 bases and J by 7 bases, leaving 12 bases between them. The CDR3 is 13 residues long. Per the germline V gene, CDR1 is SEHNR and CDR2 is FQNEAQ (reference sequence). CDR3 DNA: TGTGCCAGCAGTTTCCGACTCGGTGAAAAACTGTTTTTT. Translation: CASSFRLGEKLFF.

This clonotype is classed as medium-sized. V usage is TRBV24-1 and J usage is TRBJ2-3; 7 positions agree with TRBD1. The CDR3 loop spans 13 amino acids. V shed 10 bases and J 6 bases; nucleotides not matched to a gene: 9. Germline assignment: CDR1 KGHDR and CDR2 SFDVKD. The CDR3 DNA reads TGTGCCACTTCGAACAGGGGTATCGATACGCAGTATTTT. Amino acids: CATSNRGIDTQYF.

The genes are TRBV25-1 and TRBJ1-1, with D possibly TRBD1 on 5 matching bases. Germline lookup yields CDR1 MGHDK and CDR2 SYGVNS. V was trimmed by 4 bases and J by 1 base, leaving 13 bases between them. The CDR3 length is 15 residues. The CDR3 is CASSAYGTPNTEAFF. DNA for the CDR3: TGTGCCAGCAGTGCGTACGGGACCCCGAACACTGAAGCTTTCTTT.

This clonotype was counted ten times or more. V gene TRBV5-1 combines with J gene TRBJ1-4; D not certain. Germline CDR1 SGHRS, CDR2 YFSETQ. This CDR3 has 14 amino acids. Trimming stripped 3 bases from V and 8 bases from J, with 14 bases between. CDR3 residues: CASSSTSTSEKLFF. The CDR3 bases are TGCGCCAGCAGCTCCACTTCGACCAGCGAAAAACTGTTTTTT.

V and J are TRBV5-1 and TRBJ2-1; TRBD2 matches 7 bases. Germline V gene data show CDR1 as SGHRS and CDR2 as YFSETQ. The V and J ends lost 4 bases and 5 bases, in that order; junction bases with no gene match: 12. CDR3 size: 16 residues. CDR3: CASSRRWEGENNEQFF. The CDR3 region has the DNA TGCGCCAGCAGCCGGCGGTGGGAGGGAGAGAACAATGAGCAGTTCTTC.

This clonotype appeared many times. V usage is TRBV20-1 and J usage is TRBJ2-3; no firm D call. CDR3 length: 16 amino acids. Trimming pared 2 bases from V and 0 bases from J, leaving 15 bases between. The V gene's germline CDR1 is DFQATT and CDR2 SNEGSKA (reference sequence). CDR3 bases: TGCAGTGCTAGACCTCTTAGAGCGTCTAGCACAGATACGCAGTATTTT. This translates into CSARPLRASSTDTQYF.

Many counts were recorded for this clonotype. The CDR3 nucleotides read TGCGCCAGCAGCTCCCAGTGGGTAGCGGGAGGCCTCCCCTACGAGCAGTACTTC. The encoded protein is CASSSQWVAGGLPYEQYF. The chain couples TRBV5-1 to TRBJ2-7; 10 nucleotides match TRBD2. The J segment lost 2 bases and the V segment lost 3 bases, leaving 14 bases of the junction unmatched. Germline V gene lookup returns CDR1 SGHRS and CDR2 YFSETQ. The CDR3 has 18 amino acids.

This chain joins TRBV9 and TRBJ2-3; 14 bases align to TRBD2. This CDR3 comprises 18 residues. V dropped 5 bases and J dropped 7; count of bases not matched to a gene: 15. Germline CDR1 is SGDLS and CDR2 is YYNGEE. CDR3 loop: CASSHPSRLAGGPNTQYF. CDR3 sequence (DNA): TGTGCCAGCAGTCACCCCTCTCGACTAGCGGGAGGGCCGAATACGCAGTATTTT.

This clonotype has only a few counts. This chain joins TRBV20-1 and TRBJ2-3, with 8 positions matching TRBD2. The J segment lost 4 bases and the V segment lost 7 bases, leaving 7 bases of the junction unmatched. CDR1 is DFQATT, CDR2 SNEGSKA, per germline (reference sequence). CDR3 length equals 13 residues. DNA of the CDR3: TGCAGTGGGGGCGGGAGGCTCCCAGATACGCAGTATTTT. It yields the protein CSGGGRLPDTQYF.

This clonotype was observed a few times. J is TRBJ2-3 and V is TRBV6-2 or TRBV6-3; 8 bases agree with TRBD2. CDR3 length: 15 amino acids. CDR1 is MNHEY, CDR2 SVGEGT, per germline. Trimming cost V 8 bases and J 5 bases; bases outside gene matches: 12. CDR3 region: CASAMDGRAGDTQYF. CDR3 nucleotide sequence: TGTGCCAGCGCGATGGACGGGAGGGCCGGAGATACGCAGTATTTT.

The chain is built from TRBV2 and TRBJ2-1, with D tentatively TRBD1 (6 bases). CDR3 length equals 12 residues. Looked up from germline, CDR1 is SNHLY and CDR2 is FYNNEI. Between the trimmed V and J ends, which lost 8 bases and 9 bases, there was a span of 14 bases. The chain's CDR3 is CASSQGPSEQFF. The CDR3 nucleotides are TGTGCCAGCTCACAGGGTCCCAGTGAGCAGTTCTTC. Full variable domain (outside the CDR3, taken from reference TRBV2 and TRBJ2-1): EPEVTQTPSHQVTQMGQEVILRCVPISNHLYFYWYRQILGQKVEFLVSFYNNEISEKSEIFDDQFSVERPDGSNFTLKIRSTKLEDSAMYFCASSQGPSEQFFGPGTRLTVL.

V gene TRBV4-3 combines with J gene TRBJ1-1, with D perhaps matching TRBD1 (6 bases). Trimming pared 1 base from V and 11 bases from J, leaving 11 bases between. There are 12 residues in the CDR3. Per germline, CDR1 LGHNA and CDR2 YSLEER. The CDR3 DNA sequence: TGCGCCAGCAGCCAAGGACAGGCGAGGGCTTTCTTT. Translated: CASSQGQARAFF.

This clonotype was recorded at least ten times. The V gene is TRBV7-9, the J gene TRBJ2-3; perhaps TRBD2 as D (6 bases). Germline V gives CDR1 SEHNR, CDR2 FQNEAQ (reference sequence). With 1 base removed from V and 2 bases from J, the gap between germline ends came to 13 bases. The CDR3 is 16 residues long. CDR3 bases: TGTGCCAGCAGCTTAGTAAGCCCGGGAGCCACAGATACGCAGTATTTT. Translated: CASSLVSPGATDTQYF. The full variable domain, rest sourced from reference TRBV7-9 and TRBJ2-3, is DTGVSQNPRHKITKRGQNVTFRCDPISEHNRLYWYRQTLGQGPEFLTYFQNEAQLEKSRLLSDRFSAERPKGSFSTLEIQRTEQGDSAMYLCASSLVSPGATDTQYFGPGTRLTVL.

This clonotype has at least ten counts. The chain combines TRBV12-2 with TRBJ2-7; the table's D gene call, TRBD2, was not cross checked with the DNA. TRBV12-2 corresponds to a pseudogene. The CDR3 runs to 19 residues. The CDR3 is CASRPDSGRVGPSSYEQYF. CDR3 DNA: TGTGCAAGTCGCCCAGACTCCGGGAGGGTGGGCCCCTCGAGTTACGAGCAGTACTTC.

This clonotype was observed once. This chain uses TRBV6-2 or TRBV6-3 with TRBJ2-3; 8 bases agree with TRBD1. The ends lost 8 bases at V and 4 bases at J; junction bases unmatched: 11. Germline CDR1 reads MNHEY; CDR2 reads SVGEGT. The CDR3 covers 15 residues. Here the CDR3 reads CASLSRDRLSDTQYF. In nucleotides, the CDR3 is TGTGCCAGCCTCTCCCGGGACAGGTTATCAGATACGCAGTATTTT.

This clonotype was seen a few times. This sequence joins TRBV29-1 and TRBJ1-5, with D perhaps TRBD1 (6 bases). CDR1 and CDR2 from the germline V gene are SQVTM and ANQGSEA. The CDR3 extends over 14 amino acids. The V and J ends lost 2 bases and 2 bases respectively, with 10 bases between them. The CDR3 protein is CSVERRGGNQPQHF. The CDR3 DNA is TGCAGCGTTGAACGCAGGGGAGGCAATCAGCCCCAGCATTTT.